The clone carrying this TCR beta chain was detected only a few times. Its antigen is still unknown. This record comes from a study of tumor-infiltrating lymphocytes in primary liver carcinoma. Study as a whole: Patients, male and female, were 30 to 69 years old. Each of the samples returned roughly 3.65 to 7.13 million productive TCRbeta reads (a yield similar across tissue types). Study-level points and caveats: The samples were not sorted (they were bulk), so CD4+ and CD8+ repertoires were not compared.

The researchers produced TCR beta cDNA from approximately 550 ng total RNA with a constant-region primer. Three rounds of nested multiplex PCR with slightly modified ARM-PCR produced TCR beta libraries. Use of TRBV1-TRBV30 forward primers with a C-beta reverse primer characterized the first two PCR rounds, which lasted roughly 9 cycles each. Each CDR3 protein is one row after TCRdb ran MiXCR on the multiplex PCR reads. The sample records 250,000 to 400,000 distinct CDR3 sequences, approximately 65% being singletons. Germline V gene lookup returns CDR1 SGHNT and CDR2 YYREEE (reference sequence). V was clipped by 3 bases and J by 0 bases, with 10 bases between them. The CDR3 totals 16 residues. In addition to blood RNA drawn from unsorted whole blood, germline DNA was extracted. At sampling, these chronic HBV carriers had received no treatment.

The chain is built from TRBV5-4 and TRBJ2-6; D is ambiguous. The sample comprised peripheral blood. The clonotype originates from a man aged 35-49 years with primary liver carcinoma and hepatitis B virus infection. The CDR3 spells CASSYDANSGANVLTF. As DNA, the CDR3 is TGTGCCAGCAGCTACGACGCAAACTCTGGGGCCAACGTCCTGACTTTC.